The 24 T cell receptor beta chains listed next were all sequenced from one sample in a study of shared clonotypes between healthy human individuals. Clones were read by immunoSEQ multiplex PCR, and TCRdb kept only the in-frame ones, dropping some. The data contain under 1,100,000 clones, 75% to 80% of them singletons. Sequenced material: memory CD4+ T cells from PBMCs. Noted subset: CD45RA-negative fraction. The origin of the receptors is a man between 18 and 35 years old in good health. Some clones in this sample may be carry-over from other donors' samples.

The rearrangement joins TRBV28 to TRBJ1-2; tentatively, D is TRBD1 (5 bases). The CDR3 covers 17 residues. Germline V gene lookup returns CDR1 MDHEN and CDR2 SYDVKM. V was pared by 0 bases and J by 5 bases, with 19 bases between. The chain's CDR3 is CASSLWGREGPGYGYTF. CDR3 bases: TGTGCCAGCAGTTTATGGGGACGGGAGGGACCTGGATATGGCTACACCTTC.

This rearrangement joins TRBV30 to TRBJ1-2; D is unresolved. CDR1 and CDR2 from the germline V gene are GTSNPN and SVGIG (reference sequence). Trimming removed 1 base from V and 8 bases from J, with 11 bases in between. CDR3 length: 12 residues. CDR3 sequence reads: CAWSGGFNGYTF. CDR3 bases: TGTGCCTGGAGTGGCGGGTTCAACGGCTACACCTTC.

This clone appeared many times. The chain recombines TRBV5-3 with TRBJ2-1; D uncertain. TRBV5-3 is sorted into the ORF group, with uncertain function. CDR3 length equals 11 residues. Trimming left V 1 base short and J 8 bases short, with 4 bases between. The CDR3 sequence: CARSLLHEQFF. The CDR3 DNA reads as TGTGCCAGAAGCTTGCTGCATGAGCAGTTCTTC.

The chain has TRBV6-5 and TRBJ1-5, with 7 bases fitting TRBD1. V lost 8 bases, J lost 7 bases, and 11 bases stayed unmatched. The CDR3 length is 14 residues. Germline assignment: CDR1 MNHEY and CDR2 SVGAGI. CDR3 DNA: TGTGCCAGCCAACGGACCAGGGGGGAACAGCCCCAGCATTTT. It is translated as CASQRTRGEQPQHF.

V gene TRBV2 combines with J gene TRBJ1-1, with unresolved D. Per germline, CDR1 SNHLY and CDR2 FYNNEI. Trimming removed 1 base from V and 0 bases from J, with 6 bases in between. This CDR3 is built from 14 residues. The CDR3 is CASSEVLMNTEAFF. CDR3 coding DNA: TGTGCCAGCAGTGAAGTGCTCATGAACACTGAAGCTTTCTTT.

The chain combines TRBV5-4 with TRBJ2-5; 11 positions match TRBD2. This CDR3 has 14 amino acids. The trim removed 7 bases at V and 7 bases at J, leaving 9 bases unmatched. The germline V gene encodes CDR1 SGHNT and CDR2 YYREEE (reference sequence). CDR3 region: CASRLAGPGGTQYF. Here the CDR3 DNA reads TGTGCCAGCCGACTAGCGGGACCGGGTGGGACCCAGTACTTC.

The rearrangement links TRBV5-6 to TRBJ1-2; no definite D call. Germline values: CDR1 SGHDT, CDR2 YYEEEE. This CDR3 comprises 13 residues. V gave up 6 bases and J gave up 2 bases, with 11 bases separating them. As DNA, the CDR3 is TGTGCCAGCACCCCGGACGTGAACTATGGCTACACCTTC. Protein sequence: CASTPDVNYGYTF.

The chain employs TRBV4-3 and TRBJ1-1; 7 nucleotides agree with TRBD1. This CDR3 comprises 15 residues. V gave up 0 bases and J gave up 5 bases; unmatched junction bases: 6. Per the germline V gene, CDR1 is LGHNA and CDR2 is YSLEER. The CDR3 DNA is TGCGCCAGCAGCCAAGATCGAGGGGGCTGGACTGAAGCTTTCTTT. Its protein is CASSQDRGGWTEAFF.

The rearrangement uses TRBV30 and TRBJ1-3, with a weak D call TRBD1 (5 bases). The germline V gene encodes CDR1 GTSNPN and CDR2 SVGIG (reference sequence). There are 14 residues in the CDR3. V lost 5 bases to trimming and J lost 0 bases, with 11 bases between them. CDR3 region: CAWEVGGSGNTIYF. The CDR3 DNA is TGTGCCTGGGAGGTCGGGGGCTCTGGAAACACCATATATTTT.

The CDR3 region has the DNA TGTGCCTGGGGTAAGCCGTCCAACATTTCCTACGAGCAGTACTTC. Translation gives CAWGKPSNISYEQYF. The chain employs TRBV30 and TRBJ2-7; D is undetermined. The ends were cut back, 5 bases at V and 1 base at J, with 18 bases in the middle. Germline V gives CDR1 GTSNPN, CDR2 SVGIG (reference sequence). The CDR3 sequence is 15 residues long.

The CDR3 sequence: CASSVYGAYEQYF. In DNA form, the CDR3 reads TGTGCCAGCAGTGTTTACGGGGCCTACGAGCAGTACTTC. The chain employs TRBV2 and TRBJ2-7, with D perhaps matching TRBD2 (5 bases). The CDR3 has 13 amino acids. V lost 4 bases, J lost 2 bases, and 9 bases lay in between. Germline lookup yields CDR1 SNHLY and CDR2 FYNNEI.

Note on this clone: This likely stems from a read error, as it lies one base from a far larger clone. The chain recombines TRBV30 with TRBJ1-2; D may be TRBD1 (6 bases). Trimming shortened V by 0 bases and J by 6 bases, and 8 bases separated the two germline ends. This CDR3 has 12 amino acids. The germline V gene encodes CDR1 GTSNPN and CDR2 SVGIG (reference sequence). The CDR3 here is CAWSVQGNGYTF. The DNA of the CDR3 is TGTGCCTGGAGTGTACAGGGAAATGGCTACACCTTC.

V gene TRBV18 combines with J gene TRBJ1-5; D may be TRBD1 (6 bases). The CDR3 totals 14 residues. V was shortened by 3 bases and J by 3 bases, with 9 bases between the two germline ends. Germline V gene data show CDR1 as KGHSH and CDR2 as LQKENI. Here the CDR3 reads CASSPGQFNQPQHF. DNA for the CDR3: TGTGCCAGCTCACCTGGACAGTTCAATCAGCCCCAGCATTTT.

Worth noting for this clone: A read error likely explains this, since a far larger clone differs by one base. The chain uses TRBV7-3 and TRBJ2-2; no definite D call. V was cut by 8 bases and J by 0 bases, with 7 bases left in between. The CDR3 covers 13 residues. The germline V gene has CDR1 SGHTA and CDR2 FQGTGA. The CDR3 DNA reads as TGTGCCAGCGGCCCCCCGAACACCGGGGAGCTGTTTTTT. Translating gives CASGPPNTGELFF. Filled out from reference TRBV7-3 and TRBJ2-2, the complete variable domain reads GAGVSQTPSNKVTEKGKYVELRCDPISGHTALYWYRQSLGQGPEFLIYFQGTGAADDSGLPNDRFFAVRPEGSVSTLKIQRTERGDSAVYLCASGPPNTGELFFGEGSRLTVL.

There are many counts of this clone. The chain employs TRBV19 and TRBJ1-1; D is unresolved. The CDR3 length is 14 residues. Germline V gene lookup returns CDR1 LNHDA and CDR2 SQIVND (reference sequence). V was cut by 3 bases and J by 1 base, with 9 bases left in between. In nucleotides, the CDR3 is TGTGCCAGTAGTATTGAGGGAACGAACACTGAAGCTTTCTTT. Translating gives CASSIEGTNTEAFF.

This sequence joins TRBV10-3 and TRBJ1-1; D is perhaps TRBD1 (6 bases). This CDR3 has 14 amino acids. The germline V gene encodes CDR1 ENHRY and CDR2 SYGVKD. The V gene lost 4 bases and the J gene lost 3 bases, with 12 bases spanning the gap. Written as DNA, the CDR3 is TGTGCCATCAGTGCGGCAGGGGTCGACACTGAAGCTTTCTTT. This translates into CAISAAGVDTEAFF.

V usage is TRBV28 and J usage is TRBJ2-1; the match to TRBD2 covers 7 bases. The germline CDR1 and CDR2 sequences are MDHEN and SYDVKM. V gave up 6 bases and J gave up 13 bases; unmatched junction bases: 15. CDR3 length: 14 amino acids. The chain's CDR3 is CASSSLGSPGLQFF. The CDR3 DNA reads as TGTGCCAGCAGCTCCTTGGGGTCCCCGGGACTACAGTTCTTC.

The chain links TRBV28 to TRBJ1-2; D is uncertain. Looked up from germline, CDR1 is MDHEN and CDR2 is SYDVKM. The CDR3 contains 12 residues. In DNA form, the CDR3 reads TGTGTAAGTTCCGGGAGTCCTATAGGCTACACCTTC. This gives the protein CVSSGSPIGYTF.

The J gene is TRBJ2-5, the V gene TRBV11-2, with a possible D match to TRBD2 (7 bases). The CDR3 sequence is 16 residues long. Germline V gene data show CDR1 as SGHAT and CDR2 as FQNNGV. V lost 0 bases and J lost 4, with 15 bases in between. The chain's CDR3 is CASSLDLRAGAETQYF. In DNA form, the CDR3 reads TGTGCCAGCAGCTTAGATCTGAGGGCGGGGGCAGAGACCCAGTACTTC.

This clone was counted between two and nine times. The chain employs TRBV19 and TRBJ2-2; 9 positions agree with TRBD2. This CDR3 spans 17 amino acids. V lost 1 base to trimming and J lost 5 bases; unmatched junction nucleotides: 8. The germline CDR1 and CDR2 sequences are LNHDA and SQIVND (reference sequence). CDR3 residues: CASSIGGSGRRTGELFF. Written as DNA, the CDR3 is TGTGCCAGTAGTATAGGTGGAAGCGGGAGGCGTACCGGGGAGCTGTTTTTT. Full variable domain (outside the CDR3, taken from reference TRBV19 and TRBJ2-2): DGGITQSPKYLFRKEGQNVTLSCEQNLNHDAMYWYRQDPGQGLRLIYYSQIVNDFQKGDIAEGYSVSREKKESFPLTVTSAQKNPTAFYLCASSIGGSGRRTGELFFGEGSRLTVL.

The rearrangement joins TRBV29-1 to TRBJ2-5; 7 bases match TRBD1. The CDR3 extends over 13 amino acids. Germline CDR1 reads SQVTM; CDR2 reads ANQGSEA. V was clipped by 7 bases and J by 5 bases; unmatched bases: 10. CDR3 nucleotide sequence: TGCAGCGCCTACAGGGGTGGTGTGGAGACCCAGTACTTC. It encodes CSAYRGGVETQYF.

The V call is TRBV7-2, the J call TRBJ1-3; D might be TRBD1 (6 bases). Trimming shortened V by 2 bases and J by 4 bases, and 15 bases separated the two germline ends. CDR3 length: 16 amino acids. Looked up from germline, CDR1 is SGHTA and CDR2 is FQGNSA. CDR3 DNA sequence: TGTGCCAGCAGCTTAAATATCAGGACAGTCGGAAACACCATATATTTT. Its translation: CASSLNIRTVGNTIYF.

This clone was detected only once. This rearrangement joins TRBV7-2 to TRBJ2-3; no firm D call. V lost 2 bases and J 4 bases, leaving 7 bases between the germline ends. Germline lookup yields CDR1 SGHTA and CDR2 FQGNSA. The CDR3 is 13 amino acids. DNA for the CDR3: TGTGCCAGCAGCTTATATGTCGCAGATACGCAGTATTTT. Its translation: CASSLYVADTQYF.

The chain employs TRBV19 and TRBJ2-7; 10 nucleotides align to TRBD2. Germline CDR1 reads LNHDA; CDR2 reads SQIVND (reference sequence). The V gene end was trimmed by 7 bases and the J gene end by 4 bases; junction bases not matched to a gene: 13. This CDR3 is 16 amino acids long. The DNA for the CDR3 is TGTGCCAGTAATTCCCCGCGGACTAGCGGAGTTTACGAGCAGTACTTC. Translation: CASNSPRTSGVYEQYF.